The 19 T cell receptor beta chains in this list originate from one sample, sequenced in a study of cytomegalovirus exposure and HLA in healthy donors. PCR used 60 Vbeta primers and 13 Jbeta primers. Generated by immunoSEQ multiplex PCR, the TCRdb table keeps only in-frame clones and is missing some. The table includes about 160,000 clones, about four fifths detected once. The sequencing sample was made of PBMCs. The receptors were sampled from a man aged 45-60 years in good health and CMV-seropositive.

The sample holds one count of this clone. The chain has TRBV4-1 and TRBJ2-3, with TRBD1 as a possible D gene (5 bases). V gave up 1 base and J gave up 4 bases, with 12 bases separating them. Looked up from germline, CDR1 is MGHRA and CDR2 is YSYEKL. CDR3 length: 15 amino acids. CDR3 sequence: CASSQGPGWSDTQYF. Written as DNA, the CDR3 is TGCGCCAGCAGCCAAGGGCCAGGGTGGTCAGATACGCAGTATTTT.

J is TRBJ2-7 and V is TRBV5-5; 9 nucleotides match TRBD1. The CDR3 loop spans 14 amino acids. The germline CDR1 and CDR2 sequences are SGHKS and YYEKEE (reference sequence). The junction had 4 bases not matched to a gene; V was cut back by 2 bases and J by 4 bases. The DNA for the CDR3 is TGTGCCAGCAGCTTACAGGGGGCCGGTTACGAGCAGTACTTC. This codes for CASSLQGAGYEQYF. The variable domain in full, with the rest retrieved from reference TRBV5-5 and TRBJ2-7, is DAGVTQSPTHLIKTRGQQVTLRCSPISGHKSVSWYQQVLGQGPQFIFQYYEKEERGRGNFPDRFSARQFPNYSSELNVNALLLGDSALYLCASSLQGAGYEQYFGPGTRLTVT.

The chain combines TRBV18 with TRBJ1-1; 10 nucleotides agree with TRBD1. Germline CDR1 reads KGHSH; CDR2 reads LQKENI. The CDR3 runs 15 residues. After removal of 0 bases from V and 11 bases from J, the junction contained 9 bases not matched to a gene. CDR3 residues: CASSPPFFGTGVAFF. The CDR3, as DNA: TGTGCCAGCTCACCACCGTTCTTTGGGACAGGGGTGGCTTTCTTT.

J is TRBJ1-1 and V is TRBV30; D is ambiguous. V lost 0 bases and J 6 bases, leaving 5 bases between the germline ends. This CDR3 region has 11 residues. CDR1 is GTSNPN, CDR2 SVGIG, per germline (reference sequence). The DNA of the CDR3 is TGTGCCTGGAGTGTTTCGGCTGAAGCTTTCTTT. Encoded protein: CAWSVSAEAFF.

The chain has TRBV5-7 and TRBJ2-3, with TRBD2 as a possible D gene (6 bases). TRBV5-7 is given ORF status, its function remaining uncertain. V gave up 4 bases and J gave up 6 bases, with 9 bases separating them. The CDR3 runs 12 residues. CDR3 bases: TGTGCCAGCAGCCCCGCGGGGGATACGCAGTATTTT. Translation: CASSPAGDTQYF.

V and J are TRBV19 and TRBJ2-3, with 7 bases matching TRBD1. CDR3 length: 15 amino acids. Germline trimming cut 4 bases from V and 3 bases from J; bases unmatched to any gene: 7. Germline V CDR1 and CDR2: LNHDA, SQIVND (reference sequence). The CDR3 sequence is CASSKTGVRTDTQYF. The CDR3 nucleotides read TGTGCCAGTAGTAAAACAGGGGTGAGGACAGATACGCAGTATTTT.

This clone came up once. V usage is TRBV10-3 and J usage is TRBJ2-1; no definite D call. Looked up from germline, CDR1 is ENHRY and CDR2 is SYGVKD. V was pared by 3 bases and J by 7 bases, with 10 bases between. This CDR3 contains 13 residues. In DNA form, the CDR3 reads TGTGCCATCAGTGATGAGACTGCTAATGAGCAGTTCTTC. The encoded protein is CAISDETANEQFF.

This clone has just a few counts. V gene TRBV28 combines with J gene TRBJ2-5; D not resolved. Germline assignment: CDR1 MDHEN and CDR2 SYDVKM. This CDR3 has 12 amino acids. The V end lost 5 bases, the J end lost 4 bases, and 8 bases lay between the germline ends. CDR3 sequence reads: CASSLSGETQYF. CDR3 bases: TGTGCCAGCAGTCTAAGTGGAGAGACCCAGTACTTC.

The chain recombines TRBV7-9 with TRBJ1-1; no reliable D call. Trimming pared 1 base from V and 11 bases from J, leaving 8 bases between. This CDR3 region has 11 residues. CDR1 and CDR2 from the germline V gene are SEHNR and FQNEAQ (reference sequence). CDR3 coding DNA: TGTGCCAGCAGCTTAGGTGCGCGGGCTTTCTTT. Translation: CASSLGARAFF.

This clone occurred once. The rearrangement uses TRBV11-1 and TRBJ2-1; a possible D gene is TRBD2 (7 bases). This CDR3 comprises 14 residues. Germline CDR1 and CDR2: SGHAT and FQDESV (reference sequence). Trimming took 3 bases from V and 7 from J, leaving 13 bases between them. CDR3 residues: CASSFGGRENEQFF. Here the CDR3 DNA reads TGTGCCAGCAGCTTTGGGGGGCGGGAGAATGAGCAGTTCTTC.

The CDR3 protein is CASSTKSGRVSYEQYF. The CDR3 coding sequence is TGTGCCAGCAGCACGAAAAGCGGGAGGGTCTCCTACGAGCAGTACTTC. The chain employs TRBV13 and TRBJ2-5, with 10 bases lining up with TRBD2. Near its end, the DNA agrees better with TRBJ2-7, so the J call may be wrong. CDR1 is PRHDT, CDR2 FYEKMQ, per germline (reference sequence). The CDR3 totals 16 residues.

The chain employs TRBV6-5 and TRBJ2-7; the match to TRBD2 covers 10 bases. The V and J ends lost 4 bases and 6 bases, in that order; junction bases with no gene match: 6. Germline CDR1 reads MNHEY; CDR2 reads SVGAGI. This CDR3 region has 14 residues. The CDR3 DNA follows: TGTGCCAGCAGTTTGGGACTAGCGTCGACCGAGCAGTACTTC. As protein: CASSLGLASTEQYF.

The rearrangement joins TRBV19 to TRBJ1-5; D perhaps matches TRBD1 (6 bases). Trimming shortened V by 0 bases and J by 1 base, and 7 bases separated the two germline ends. Germline V CDR1 and CDR2: LNHDA, SQIVND (reference sequence). The CDR3 covers 15 residues. The CDR3, as DNA: TGTGCCAGTAGTATAGATGGGGGCAGCAATCAGCCCCAGCATTTT. Protein sequence: CASSIDGGSNQPQHF.

This chain connects TRBV30 to TRBJ1-1; D perhaps matches TRBD1 (6 bases). The CDR3 loop spans 10 amino acids. Germline V CDR1 and CDR2: GTSNPN, SVGIG (reference sequence). V was shortened by 8 bases and J by 11 bases, with 15 bases between the two germline ends. CDR3 in DNA: TGTGCCGGCTGGGGAGGGGGGGCTTTCTTT. Amino acids: CAGWGGGAFF. Using reference TRBV30 and TRBJ1-1 for the parts outside the CDR3, the full variable domain is SQTIHQWPATLVQPVGSPLSLECTVEGTSNPNLYWYRQAAGRGLQLLFYSVGIGQISSEVPQNLSASRPQDRQFILSSKKLLLSDSGFYLCAGWGGGAFFGQGTRLTVV.

The gene calls are TRBV10-3 and TRBJ1-5; 7 bases are shared with TRBD1. The CDR3 is 12 residues long. Germline V lookup: CDR1 ENHRY, CDR2 SYGVKD. J was trimmed by 6 bases and V by 10 bases; bases with no gene match: 6. The CDR3 DNA is TGTGCCACCGGGACAGCTAGTCAGCCCCAGCATTTT. It codes for CATGTASQPQHF.

This chain uses TRBV4-3 with TRBJ1-3; D is unresolved. Germline CDR1 reads LGHNA; CDR2 reads YSLEER. CDR3 length: 15 amino acids. V shed 4 bases and J shed 1 base, with 11 bases lying between them. As DNA, the CDR3 is TGCGCCAGCAGCCCACGCGGGAGATCTGGAAACACCATATATTTT. Its translation: CASSPRGRSGNTIYF.

The chain links TRBV13 to TRBJ1-5; D gene uncertain. CDR3 length equals 14 residues. Germline lookup yields CDR1 PRHDT and CDR2 FYEKMQ (reference sequence). V lost 5 bases, J lost 2 bases, and 10 bases lay in between. Written as DNA, the CDR3 is TGTGCCAGCAGCCCGGGGAGGGGCAATCAGCCCCAGCATTTT. It specifies CASSPGRGNQPQHF.

The chain couples TRBV7-2 to TRBJ2-1; the match to TRBD1 covers 11 bases. Germline V gene lookup returns CDR1 SGHTA and CDR2 FQGNSA. This CDR3 is 17 amino acids long. The junction had 11 bases not matched to a gene; V was cut back by 5 bases and J by 5 bases. The CDR3 region is CASSISLGQGVNNEQFF. The CDR3 DNA reads TGTGCCAGCAGCATAAGCCTGGGACAGGGGGTTAACAATGAGCAGTTCTTC.

The chain uses TRBV4-3 and TRBJ1-2, with a weak D call TRBD1 (5 bases). CDR3 size: 14 residues. With 0 bases removed from V and 2 bases from J, the gap between germline ends came to 7 bases. Germline CDR1 reads LGHNA; CDR2 reads YSLEER. CDR3 nucleotide sequence: TGCGCCAGCAGCCAAGATCGGGGGAACTATGGCTACACCTTC. Translating it yields CASSQDRGNYGYTF.